This entry is about one T cell receptor (beta chain). Donors in the study were healthy people who gave bone marrow. The data were obtained in a study of cytomegalovirus exposure and HLA in healthy donors. Trimming cost V 5 bases and J 4 bases, with 26 bases left between them. The CDR3 spans 18 residues. Germline lookup yields CDR1 SNHLY and CDR2 FYNNEI. 13 Jbeta primers and 60 Vbeta primers were used for the PCR. Data came from immunoSEQ multiplex PCR; TCRdb stores just in-frame clones and leaves some out. The sample consists of around 190,000 clones, almost 85% of them appearing once. The receptor comes from a woman between 45 and 65 years old in good health and CMV-seronegative. The rearrangement links TRBV2 to TRBJ1-1, with D hard to call. Material: PBMCs. This chain's CDR3 is CASSSDGSVEGWSTEAFF. DNA for the CDR3: TGTGCCAGCAGTTCAGATGGGTCCGTGGAGGGTTGGAGCACTGAAGCTTTCTTT.